These T cell receptor beta chains were read from a single sample in a study of patients and donors after allogeneic stem cell transplantation. TCRdb itself ran the RT-PCR reads through MiXCR, one entry per CDR3 protein. This table holds around 200,000 distinct CDR3 sequences, 35% to 45% found once. Sequencing used blood, either unsorted or a sorted T cell fraction (not recorded which). The receptor set was obtained from a human donor who was either an allogeneic HSCT recipient or a stem cell or donor lymphocyte infusion donor (not recorded which). It is not recorded whose cells these are; they may come from a transplant donor. Each CDR3 is given with its conserved first and last residue. Fields, in order: clone size, V gene, D gene, J gene, CDR3 DNA, CDR3 protein. D genes are given only for firm matches. Not all rows give a size; the values are once, few, many and, for expanded clones, a class.

>few|TRBV3-1|NA|TRBJ1-1
TGTGCCAGCAGCCAACTTCCGACAGGAGATATTGAAGCTTTCTTT
CASSQLPTGDIEAFF
>NA|TRBV12-5|NA|TRBJ1-3
TGTGCTGGGATCTCTGGAAACACCATATATTTT
CAGISGNTIYF
>few|TRBV28|TRBD1|TRBJ1-6
TGTGCCAGCAGTGCGGACAGGGGGCCTTCACCCCTCCACTTT
CASSADRGPSPLHF
>few|TRBV10-3|TRBD2|TRBJ2-5
TGTGCCATCAGAGCTAGCGGCGGGGCCCAGTACTTC
CAIRASGGAQYF
>few|TRBV18|NA|TRBJ1-2
TGTGCCAGCTCACCAAAGTTTATCGTACAGACCAACTATGGCTACACCTTC
CASSPKFIVQTNYGYTF
>few|TRBV10-1|NA|TRBJ2-2
TGCGCCAGCAGTGAATCATCGGGACTTCTCACCGGGGAGCTGTTTTTT
CASSESSGLLTGELFF
>NA|TRBV12-3/TRBV12-4|TRBD1|TRBJ2-3
TGTGCCATCCGGGACAGGGGGTACACAGATACGCAGTATTTT
CAIRDRGYTDTQYF
>NA|TRBV28|NA|TRBJ1-2
TGTGCCAGCAGTTCGCCAGGGGCCATTAACTATGGCTACACCTTC
CASSSPGAINYGYTF
>NA|TRBV3-1|TRBD1|TRBJ2-5
TGTGCCAGCAGCCGAACGACAGGGGGGTTACGTTCCCAGTACTTC
CASSRTTGGLRSQYF
>NA|TRBV29-1|TRBD2|TRBJ2-1
TGCAGCGTTGAATTAGCGGGGGTGTACAATGAGCAGTTCTTC
CSVELAGVYNEQFF
>NA|TRBV6-5|NA|TRBJ2-7
TGTGCCAGCAGTTACTCAATCACAGGAGCTACCTACGAGCAGTACTTC
CASSYSITGATYEQYF
>NA|TRBV2|NA|TRBJ2-5
TGTGCCAGCACATGGATGTCCAGTGGGGAGACCCAGTACTTC
CASTWMSSGETQYF
>NA|TRBV12-3/TRBV12-4|NA|TRBJ2-2
TGTGCCAGCAGTTTAGATCCCGGGGAGCTGTTTTTT
CASSLDPGELFF
>NA|TRBV5-6|NA|TRBJ2-7
TGTGCCAGCAGCTTGGGACAGATTTACTACGAGCAGTACTTC
CASSLGQIYYEQYF
>NA|TRBV5-1|NA|TRBJ1-1
TGCGCCAGCAGCTTGGCTGCTTACACTGAAGCTTTCTTT
CASSLAAYTEAFF
>few|TRBV4-3|TRBD2|TRBJ2-1
TGCGCCAGCAGCCAAGATCTCACTAGCGGGGTAGGTGAGCAGTTCTTC
CASSQDLTSGVGEQFF
>NA|TRBV5-1|NA|TRBJ2-5
TGCGCCAGCAGCTTGTGGTGGGACCAAGAGACCCAGTACTTC
CASSLWWDQETQYF
>NA|TRBV4-1|NA|TRBJ2-1
TGCGCCAGCAGCCAAGGCCGCGGGAAATCCTACAATGAGCAGTTCTTC
CASSQGRGKSYNEQFF
>NA|TRBV7-2|NA|TRBJ1-2
TGTGCCAGCAGCTTAAACAGGGCGGACTATGGCTACACCTTC
CASSLNRADYGYTF
>few|TRBV7-9|NA|TRBJ1-5
TGTGCCAGCAGCGATAACAGGGACCAGCCCCAGCATTTT
CASSDNRDQPQHF
>few|TRBV18|NA|TRBJ1-4
TGTGCCAGCTCACCCTTCGCGGATAATGAAAAACTGTTTTTT
CASSPFADNEKLFF
>NA|TRBV11-2|NA|TRBJ1-4
TGTGCCAGCAGCTCCGAGGGTTCAACTAATGAAAAACTGTTTTTT
CASSSEGSTNEKLFF
>NA|TRBV5-1|TRBD1|TRBJ1-6
TGCGCCAGCAGCTTGTCGGCAGGGGGCCATAATTCACCCCTCCACTTT
CASSLSAGGHNSPLHF
>few|TRBV5-6|TRBD1|TRBJ1-1
TGTGCCAGCAGCGAAAACAGGGGGCGGTGGAACACTGAAGCTTTCTTT
CASSENRGRWNTEAFF
>NA|TRBV15|NA|TRBJ1-1
TGTGCCACCAGCAGAGCCCCGGCAGAGGCCAAGAACACTGAAGCTTTCTTT
CATSRAPAEAKNTEAFF
>few|TRBV12-3/TRBV12-4|NA|TRBJ1-6
TGTGCCAGCAGCCTGACAGAGAACTATTCACCCCTCCACTTT
CASSLTENYSPLHF
>NA|TRBV5-1|NA|TRBJ2-5
TGCGCCAGCAGTAGGGAGGACAGAGCCTTACAAGAGACCCAGTACTTC
CASSREDRALQETQYF
>few|TRBV5-1|NA|TRBJ2-3
TGCGCCAGCAGCTTGGACAGGGACACAGATACGCAGTATTTT
CASSLDRDTDTQYF
>once|TRBV5-1|TRBD2|TRBJ2-7
TGCGCCAGCAGCTTGGGCGCTAGCGGAAGCTCCTACGAGCAGTACTTC
CASSLGASGSSYEQYF